The entry below gives a single T cell receptor beta chain sequence along with its context. Using immunoSEQ multiplex PCR, the repertoire was profiled, and TCRdb retains in-frame clones only, with some absent. Of approximately 220,000 clones listed, roughly 84% were seen once; the top ten hold more than 4.5%. Trimming cost V 0 bases and J 4 bases, with 12 bases left between them. Looked up from germline, CDR1 is GTSNPN and CDR2 is SVGIG (reference sequence). The CDR3 has 14 amino acids. This record comes from a study of blood T cell repertoires in COVID-19. Whole-study context: The cDNA or gDNA used as material had been derived from T cells, B-cell-depleted T cells, or PBMCs.

The source of this sequence is a woman aged 55 to 70 who had recovered from COVID-19. V and J are TRBV30 and TRBJ1-1; D not resolved. The sample comprised peripheral blood. The chain's CDR3 is CAWSVTRFGTEAFF. The CDR3 coding sequence is TGTGCCTGGAGTGTTACTAGGTTCGGCACTGAAGCTTTCTTT. The variable domain in full, with the rest retrieved from reference TRBV30 and TRBJ1-1, is SQTIHQWPATLVQPVGSPLSLECTVEGTSNPNLYWYRQAAGRGLQLLFYSVGIGQISSEVPQNLSASRPQDRQFILSSKKLLLSDSGFYLCAWSVTRFGTEAFFGQGTRLTVV.